These 25 T cell receptor beta chains share one sample of origin, sequenced in a study of OX40 agonist ivuxolimab in advanced cancers. Libraries were made using the immunoSEQ multiplex PCR assay. TCRdb retrieved this table from immuneACCESS and kept in-frame rearrangements only. Not all clones are present; in checked studies, unresolved V genes account for under half, and no reason is known for the remainder. The sample includes under 25,000 clones, with 82% observed a single time. Just over 3% of the sample goes to the ten largest clones. The sample in question was CD4+ or CD8+ T cells sorted from blood, obtained in a trial of the OX40 agonist ivuxolimab. The receptors were gathered from an adult with an advanced solid tumor such as melanoma, head and neck, liver or kidney cancer.

The V gene is TRBV5-1, the J gene TRBJ2-1; D possibly uses TRBD1 or TRBD2 (5 bases each). V was pared by 1 base and J by 5 bases, with 13 bases between. This CDR3 comprises 15 residues. Germline CDR1 is SGHRS and CDR2 is YFSETQ. CDR3 DNA sequence: TGCGCCAGCAGCTTGAGGGTAGTGGGGGACAATGAGCAGTTCTTC. Translated: CASSLRVVGDNEQFF.

The V and J genes are TRBV7-8 and TRBJ2-1; D unclear. The CDR3 totals 13 residues. V lost 8 bases to trimming and J lost 5 bases, with 13 bases between them. CDR1 SGHVS and CDR2 FQNEAQ come from the germline V gene. CDR3 region: CASAAGLNNEQFF. In nucleotides, the CDR3 is TGTGCCAGCGCGGCCGGCCTGAACAATGAGCAGTTCTTC.

The J gene is TRBJ2-7, the V gene TRBV5-6; perhaps D is TRBD1 or TRBD2 (6 bases each). V was trimmed by 5 bases and J by 3 bases, leaving 18 bases between them. This CDR3 region has 15 residues. The V gene's germline CDR1 is SGHDT and CDR2 YYEEEE. CDR3 sequence reads: CASSRRRGTDYEQYF. In DNA form, the CDR3 reads TGTGCCAGCAGTCGTCGGAGGGGGACCGACTACGAGCAGTACTTC.

The chain carries TRBV27 and TRBJ1-2; TRBD1 is a possible D gene (5 bases). The CDR3 consists of 16 residues. Germline lookup yields CDR1 MNHEY and CDR2 SMNVEV (reference sequence). V lost 6 bases and J lost 2, with 19 bases in between. The CDR3 coding sequence is TGTGCCAGCAGCCGGAGGGACGCCCTGGGCAACTATGGCTACACCTTC. This gives the protein CASSRRDALGNYGYTF.

This clone turned up a few times. The chain links TRBV19 to TRBJ1-5, with D unclear. V was cut by 6 bases and J by 5 bases, with 8 bases left in between. CDR3 length: 12 residues. The germline V gene encodes CDR1 LNHDA and CDR2 SQIVND (reference sequence). Here the CDR3 DNA reads TGTGCCAGTAGGGAGTCCGATCAGCCCCAGCATTTT. Translating gives CASRESDQPQHF.

The rearrangement uses TRBV7-7 and TRBJ2-7, with 11 nucleotides matching TRBD1. V lost 5 bases to trimming and J lost 1 base; unmatched junction nucleotides: 4. The CDR3 length is 15 residues. Germline V gene data show CDR1 as SSHAT and CDR2 as FNYEAQ (reference sequence). The DNA of the CDR3 is TGTGCCAGCAGCCCTGGGACAGGGGGGTCCTACGAGCAGTACTTC. Its protein product is CASSPGTGGSYEQYF. The full variable domain, in which reference TRBV7-7 and TRBJ2-7 provide the parts outside the CDR3, is GAGVSQSPRYKVTKRGQDVTLRCDPISSHATLYWYQQALGQGPEFLTYFNYEAQPDKSGLPSDRFSAERPEGSISTLTIQRTEQRDSAMYRCASSPGTGGSYEQYFGPGTRLTVT.

The chain carries TRBV10-3 and TRBJ1-3; maybe TRBD1 (5 bases). The germline V gene encodes CDR1 ENHRY and CDR2 SYGVKD. This CDR3 is built from 12 residues. V was shortened by 9 bases and J by 3 bases, with 9 bases between the two germline ends. CDR3 protein: CAIGGSGNTIYF. The CDR3 nucleotides read TGTGCCATTGGGGGAAGTGGAAACACCATATATTTT.

DNA of the CDR3: TGTGCCAGCAGCGTAGCGGGACAGGGAAGGTTCACGCAGTATTTT. Protein: CASSVAGQGRFTQYF. V is TRBV9 and J is TRBJ2-3; 9 bases line up with TRBD1. Germline CDR1 reads SGDLS; CDR2 reads YYNGEE. Losses at the gene ends were 0 bases for V and 9 bases for J; bases not matched to a gene: 8. This CDR3 is 15 amino acids long.

V gene TRBV5-1 combines with J gene TRBJ2-6; 7 bases line up with TRBD2. Trimming cost V 0 bases and J 0 bases; bases outside gene matches: 9. CDR1 is SGHRS, CDR2 YFSETQ, per germline. The CDR3 is 19 amino acids. The CDR3 protein is CASSLERGGDYSGANVLTF. In nucleotides, the CDR3 is TGCGCCAGCAGCTTGGAACGCGGGGGAGACTACTCTGGGGCCAACGTCCTGACTTTC.

The genes are TRBV5-1 and TRBJ1-5; D gene unclear. CDR3 length: 13 residues. Germline V gene sequence: CDR1 SGHRS, CDR2 YFSETQ. The V and J ends lost 1 base and 5 bases respectively, with 7 bases between them. The CDR3: CASSLWPDQPQHF. The CDR3 DNA is TGCGCCAGCAGCTTGTGGCCCGATCAGCCCCAGCATTTT.

The chain combines TRBV5-4 with TRBJ2-6, with a tentative D call TRBD1 (5 bases). CDR3 length: 16 residues. V was pared by 3 bases and J by 0 bases, with 10 bases between. CDR1 is SGHNT and CDR2 is YYREEE in the germline V gene (reference sequence). Written as DNA, the CDR3 is TGTGCCAGCAGCTCCAGGGTAAGCTCTGGGGCCAACGTCCTGACTTTC. Amino acid sequence: CASSSRVSSGANVLTF.

The CDR3 nucleotides read TGTGCCAGTAGTATAAGGGGCGGGGTGGACACTGAAGCTTTCTTT. Translating gives CASSIRGGVDTEAFF. The chain employs TRBV19 and TRBJ1-1; D is possibly TRBD1 (5 bases). The CDR3 sequence is 15 residues long. V lost 2 bases, J lost 3 bases, and 13 bases lay in between. Germline-derived CDR1 and CDR2 are LNHDA and SQIVND (reference sequence).

CDR3 loop: CASSFSDYNEQFF. The CDR3 DNA follows: TGTGCCAGCAGTTTTTCAGACTACAATGAGCAGTTCTTC. This chain uses TRBV28 with TRBJ2-1; D not certain. The CDR3 length is 13 residues. V was trimmed by 3 bases and J by 3 bases, leaving 6 bases between them. Germline loops: CDR1 MDHEN, CDR2 SYDVKM.

In this sample, this clone turned up a few times. The genes are TRBV7-2 and TRBJ2-5; a weak D match, TRBD1 (6 bases). This CDR3 contains 14 residues. The germline V gene has CDR1 SGHTA and CDR2 FQGNSA. V lost 6 bases and J lost 5, with 16 bases in between. The DNA of the CDR3 is TGTGCCAGCAGATCTAGGGGGTCCGGGGAGACCCAGTACTTC. Translated: CASRSRGSGETQYF.

This chain connects TRBV18 to TRBJ2-7; D is possibly TRBD1 (5 bases). Germline-derived CDR1 and CDR2 are KGHSH and LQKENI. The length of the CDR3 is 13 residues. Trimming left V 4 bases short and J 3 bases short, with 10 bases between. As DNA, the CDR3 is TGTGCCAGCTCACTCCAGGGAAACTACGAGCAGTACTTC. Amino acids: CASSLQGNYEQYF.

This sequence joins TRBV14 and TRBJ1-1; D may be TRBD1 (6 bases). CDR1 is SGHDN and CDR2 is FVKESK in the germline V gene. The length of the CDR3 is 16 residues. Trimming removed 1 base at V and 3 bases at J, with 15 bases between. CDR3 bases: TGTGCCAGCAGCCAAGGAGTGTGGGGGCGGGACACTGAAGCTTTCTTT. This gives the protein CASSQGVWGRDTEAFF.

This clone has only one observation. This chain links TRBV13 with TRBJ1-3, with a weak D call TRBD1 (5 bases). V lost 6 bases to trimming and J lost 2 bases, with 14 bases between them. The germline V gene encodes CDR1 PRHDT and CDR2 FYEKMQ (reference sequence). The CDR3 covers 15 residues. The DNA of the CDR3 is TGTGCCAGCAGACTTAGCAGGGAAACTGGAAACACCATATATTTT. It specifies CASRLSRETGNTIYF.

This rearrangement joins TRBV7-8 to TRBJ1-5; 9 nucleotides line up with TRBD1. The junction had 2 bases not matched to a gene; V was cut back by 5 bases and J by 9 bases. The CDR3 is made up of 12 amino acids. Germline values: CDR1 SGHVS, CDR2 FQNEAQ. This CDR3 reads CASSLDRGPQHF. CDR3 bases: TGTGCCAGCAGCCTGGACAGGGGGCCCCAGCATTTT.

V and J are TRBV18 and TRBJ1-4, with a tentative D call TRBD1 (6 bases). Germline V gene lookup returns CDR1 KGHSH and CDR2 LQKENI. This CDR3 contains 12 residues. V lost 8 bases to trimming and J lost 8 bases, with 12 bases between them. The CDR3 DNA reads as TGTGCCAGCCGCCCTGGGGGCGAAAAACTGTTTTTT. This gives the protein CASRPGGEKLFF. Combining the CDR3 with reference TRBV18 and TRBJ1-4 gives the whole variable domain NAGVMQNPRHLVRRRGQEARLRCSPMKGHSHVYWYRQLPEEGLKFMVYLQKENIIDESGMPKERFSAEFPKEGPSILRIQQVVRGDSAAYFCASRPGGEKLFFGSGTQLSVL.

This chain connects TRBV28 to TRBJ2-3; TRBD2 matches 8 bases. Germline V gives CDR1 MDHEN, CDR2 SYDVKM. The CDR3 sequence is 18 residues long. With 3 bases clipped from V and 1 base from J, the junction kept 12 bases outside the gene matches. In DNA form, the CDR3 reads TGTGCCAGCAGTTTTGACGCCCCCGGGGGGGTCGGCACAGATACGCAGTATTTT. The encoded protein is CASSFDAPGGVGTDTQYF.

The genes are TRBV6-6 and TRBJ1-1; 7 bases agree with TRBD1. Trimming took 3 bases from V and 3 from J; bases not matched to a gene: 7. The CDR3 runs 15 residues. Germline assignment: CDR1 MNHNY and CDR2 SVGAGI (reference sequence). The CDR3 coding sequence is TGTGCCAGCAGTTATTCCGACAGGGCTGACACTGAAGCTTTCTTT. Amino acid sequence: CASSYSDRADTEAFF.

The gene calls are TRBV4-1 and TRBJ2-3, with D unclear. Germline CDR1 and CDR2: MGHRA and YSYEKL. With 2 bases removed from V and 2 bases from J, the gap between germline ends came to 14 bases. The CDR3 totals 16 residues. CDR3 nucleotide sequence: TGCGCCAGCAGCCAAACCGGAGTCCGATTCACAGATACGCAGTATTTT. Translated, it gives CASSQTGVRFTDTQYF.

This CDR3 reads CASSGGADSNQPQHF. The CDR3, as DNA: TGTGCCAGCAGCGGGGGGGCCGATAGCAATCAGCCCCAGCATTTT. The chain uses TRBV2 and TRBJ1-5, with a possible D match to TRBD1 (6 bases). Germline-derived CDR1 and CDR2 are SNHLY and FYNNEI. Deletions cut 6 bases from V and 0 bases from J, with 12 bases between. The CDR3 has 15 amino acids. Supplemented by reference TRBV2 and TRBJ1-5, the full variable domain reads EPEVTQTPSHQVTQMGQEVILRCVPISNHLYFYWYRQILGQKVEFLVSFYNNEISEKSEIFDDQFSVERPDGSNFTLKIRSTKLEDSAMYFCASSGGADSNQPQHFGDGTRLSIL.

The chain has TRBV28 and TRBJ2-3; 11 bases map to TRBD2. Germline CDR1 MDHEN, CDR2 SYDVKM. The V gene end was trimmed by 5 bases and the J gene end by 4 bases; junction bases not matched to a gene: 17. The CDR3 is 19 residues long. The CDR3 DNA is TGTGCCAGCAGTCGGATTACTTATAGCGGGAGGGCCGGGGCAGATACGCAGTATTTT. Amino acids: CASSRITYSGRAGADTQYF.

This chain uses TRBV7-2 with TRBJ1-2, with a possible D match to TRBD1 (6 bases). The CDR3 runs 14 residues. The V gene lost 4 bases and the J gene lost 2 bases, with 11 bases spanning the gap. Germline CDR1 reads SGHTA; CDR2 reads FQGNSA. CDR3 in amino acids: CASSSLGGNYGYTF. The CDR3 DNA sequence: TGTGCCAGCAGCTCGTTAGGGGGAAACTATGGCTACACCTTC.